This T cell receptor (beta chain) came from a study of blood T cell repertoires in COVID-19. As for the study in general: Whether acute or convalescent, the COVID-19 samples came from the United States, Italy and Spain. The analysed material was cDNA or gDNA that came from T cells, B-cell-depleted T cells, or PBMCs.

CDR1 is MNHNY and CDR2 is SVGAGI in the germline V gene (reference sequence). The CDR3 is 14 amino acids. With 6 bases clipped from V and 5 bases from J, the junction kept 6 bases outside the gene matches. Original processing notes: Nucleated cell number was recorded as an estimate derived from reference gene primer amplification. The assay was immunoSEQ multiplex PCR, and TCRdb's table has in-frame clones only and misses some. V, J and clone size were drawn from that table, and D and trimming were deduced from the DNA. The sample shows over 150,000 clones, roughly 91% of them seen only once. V usage is TRBV6-6 and J usage is TRBJ2-5; 10 bases line up with TRBD2. This TCR was recovered from a man between 45 and 60 years old who had recovered from COVID-19. Sequenced material: peripheral blood. CDR3 residues: CASRNSAGGETQYF. As DNA, the CDR3 is TGTGCCAGCAGAAACTCAGCGGGGGGGGAGACCCAGTACTTC.